The present T cell receptor beta chain was sequenced within a study of T cell repertoires in cytomegalovirus infection. At the level of the study: Both recently identified HLA-C-restricted and well-studied HLA-B-restricted CMV epitopes were used in the study. Based on public TCR beta signatures, there were indications of CMV infection and of a matching HLA type. Study-wide results and limits: Adding up the frequency of public TCR beta families identified people who carried CMV plus the relevant HLA. HLA-C-restricted, CMV-specific TCR beta clonotypes were dominant ex vivo.

TCRdb re-called the reads with MiXCR, one entry per CDR3 protein. This repertoire shows approximately 590,000 distinct CDR3 sequences, 40% found once; its top ten account for over 45%. V lost 6 bases, J lost 6 bases, and 13 bases stayed unmatched. The CDR3 contains 16 residues. In germline, CDR1 is MNHEY, CDR2 SMNVEV (reference sequence). A note on this clonotype: Its matching antigen is unknown.

This chain joins TRBV27 and TRBJ2-3; 9 bases agree with TRBD2. The sample consisted of cultured PBMCs, taken from culture after CMV antigen stimulation. This receptor was identified in a human donor in good health (CMV status not recorded). Some clones in this sample may be carry-over from other donors' samples. CDR3 sequence: CASRPEGLALGDTQYF. The CDR3 nucleotides are TGTGCCAGCAGACCTGAGGGACTAGCCCTCGGGGATACGCAGTATTTT.